This T cell receptor beta chain was identified in a study of blood T cell repertoires in COVID-19. Germline V gene lookup returns CDR1 MNHEY and CDR2 SVGEGT. V lost 6 bases, J lost 7 bases, and 12 bases stayed unmatched. There are 15 residues in the CDR3. Allocation to cohorts depended on clinical history reported by the participants. The data were produced by immunoSEQ multiplex PCR, yet TCRdb's version contains in-frame clones alone and is incomplete. Of over 200,000 clones in the sample, approximately 88% are singletons; the top ten hold 3.7%. The receptor was isolated from a woman in her 30s who had been exposed to COVID-19. The rearrangement uses TRBV6-2 or TRBV6-3 and TRBJ2-1, with 7 nucleotides matching TRBD1. The sample consisted of PBMCs or T cells enriched from blood (not recorded which). The CDR3 is CASSSVQGLKNEQFF. The CDR3, as DNA: TGTGCCAGCAGCTCGGTACAGGGGCTTAAGAATGAGCAGTTCTTC.